This TCR beta chain was captured in a study of graft-versus-host responses after intestinal transplantation. Study findings and constraints: Ileal or blood samples showed some GvH clones first, and such clones were also found in recipient marrow.

As for this clone: What it binds is not known.

The CDR3 sequence is 15 residues long. CDR1 is MNHEY and CDR2 is SVGAGI in the germline V gene. V was clipped by 2 bases and J by 5 bases, with 12 bases between them. Sequenced by immunoSEQ multiplex PCR; TCRdb stores in-frame clones only, minus some. The sample records some 140,000 clones, over 85% being singletons. The chain uses TRBV6-5 and TRBJ2-2, with unresolved D. The sample was unstimulated CD4+ T cells sorted from spleen or lymph node cells, taken before intestinal transplant. The receptor's source is a human donor who received an intestinal transplant. CDR3 nucleotide sequence: TGTGCCAGCAGTTACGACCAGAGCCGGACCGGGGAGCTGTTTTTT. Amino acids: CASSYDQSRTGELFF.